Listed below are T cell receptor beta chains from one sample, sequenced in a study of shared clonotypes between healthy human individuals. Data came from immunoSEQ multiplex PCR; TCRdb stores just in-frame clones and leaves some out. In the table there are over a million clones, about 77% of which are singletons. What was sequenced was memory CD4+ T cells sorted from blood. These receptor sequences come from a young man in good health. CDR3s leave out the opening cysteine and the closing phenylalanine or tryptophan.

v_gene: TRBV9
CDR3aa: ASSVAASGGQETQY

v_gene: TRBV2
CDR3aa: ASAKGATGANVLT

v_gene: TRBV18
CDR3aa: ASSPLAGDPYNEQF

v_gene: TRBV7-9
CDR3aa: ASSSTGHQETQY

v_gene: TRBV6-4
CDR3aa: ASSAQEWTGELF

v_gene: TRBV7-2
CDR3aa: ASSPRTSGVYEQY

v_gene: TRBV5-4
CDR3aa: ASSWGQSYEQY

v_gene: TRBV6-8
CDR3aa: ASIKPVQGETQY

v_gene: TRBV4-1
CDR3aa: ASSQGYGPGLDNEQF

v_gene: TRBV13
CDR3aa: ASSRWDSNYGYT

v_gene: TRBV30
CDR3aa: AWTDGQGPFNQPQH

v_gene: TRBV6-1
CDR3aa: ASSQTSLSTDTQY

v_gene: TRBV7-9
CDR3aa: ASSPGLSSYNEQF

v_gene: TRBV7-3
CDR3aa: ASSLPGLAGSAWVNEQF

v_gene: TRBV4-3
CDR3aa: ASSQDPQASQY

v_gene: TRBV30
CDR3aa: AWSPARFNQPQH

v_gene: TRBV10-2
CDR3aa: ASSVNSFEKLF

v_gene: TRBV7-9
CDR3aa: ASSFGTGRGETQY

v_gene: TRBV12-5
CDR3aa: ASGLPGTGANTEAF

v_gene: TRBV11-2
CDR3aa: ASSLVGGRREQY

v_gene: TRBV7-2
CDR3aa: ASSLELTLNEQF

v_gene: TRBV7-3
CDR3aa: ASSFNGEYNEQF

v_gene: TRBV5-1
CDR3aa: ASSPGQGGGLNSPLH

v_gene: TRBV28
CDR3aa: ASSQDSYGYT

v_gene: TRBV11-2
CDR3aa: ASSGSGWDLTGSYEQY

v_gene: TRBV11-2
CDR3aa: ASSPPGSGGPD

v_gene: TRBV5-4
CDR3aa: ASSQGQGLSLDTQY

v_gene: TRBV7-3
CDR3aa: ASSPPSRGSYEQY

v_gene: TRBV5-1
CDR3aa: ASSLAGLAETQY

v_gene: TRBV7-2
CDR3aa: ASSLATSSVNEQY

v_gene: TRBV7-2
CDR3aa: ASSLELGRREQY

v_gene: TRBV5-6
CDR3aa: ASSVGGAQETQY